Shown below are 8 T cell receptor beta chains from a single sample sequenced in a study of OX40 agonist ivuxolimab in advanced cancers. Generated by immunoSEQ multiplex PCR, the TCRdb table keeps only in-frame clones and is missing some. The sample has 40,000 or so clones, around 82% seen once. Sequenced here: CD4+ or CD8+ T cells sorted from blood, sampled in a trial of the OX40 agonist ivuxolimab. All receptors derive from an adult with an advanced solid tumor such as melanoma, head and neck, liver or kidney cancer.

A few counts support this clone. The CDR3 DNA is TGTGCCAGCAGCTTAAGCAGGGCCGCCGGGGAGCTGTTTTTT. This translates into CASSLSRAAGELFF. The rearrangement joins TRBV7-6 to TRBJ2-2, with D perhaps matching TRBD1 (5 bases). This CDR3 region has 14 residues. The V end lost 2 bases, the J end lost 6 bases, and 10 bases lay between the germline ends. CDR1 and CDR2 (germline): SGHVS, FNYEAQ.

The chain links TRBV23-1 to TRBJ2-5; perhaps TRBD2 as D (6 bases). TRBV23-1 falls under the ORF class, with uncertain function. V was pared by 1 base and J by 1 base, with 10 bases between. CDR3 length: 15 amino acids. The chain's CDR3 is CASSQFSGVQETQYF. CDR3 nucleotide sequence: TGCGCCAGCAGTCAATTTTCGGGAGTCCAAGAGACCCAGTACTTC.

The chain carries TRBV11-2 and TRBJ2-7; 14 nucleotides align to TRBD2. The CDR3 sequence is 15 residues long. Germline CDR1 and CDR2: SGHAT and FQNNGV. J lost 7 bases, V lost 2 bases, and 4 bases had no gene match. Written as DNA, the CDR3 is TGTGCCAGCAGCTTACCGACTAGCGGGAGGGATGAGCAGTACTTC. Translated, it gives CASSLPTSGRDEQYF.

This rearrangement joins TRBV5-1 to TRBJ1-5; D unclear. V shed 0 bases and J shed 3 bases, with 4 bases lying between them. Germline V gene lookup returns CDR1 SGHRS and CDR2 YFSETQ. The CDR3 totals 13 residues. The CDR3 here is CASSLDPNQPQHF. For the CDR3, the DNA is TGCGCCAGCAGCTTGGATCCCAATCAGCCCCAGCATTTT.

The genes are TRBV5-4 and TRBJ1-3; 11 nucleotides line up with TRBD1. The V segment lost 6 bases and the J segment 2 bases; nucleotides outside the gene matches: 4. Germline CDR1 and CDR2: SGHNT and YYREEE (reference sequence). This CDR3 has 15 amino acids. The CDR3 reads CASTGQGAPGNTIYF. For the CDR3, the DNA is TGTGCCAGCACCGGACAGGGGGCGCCTGGAAACACCATATATTTT.

V gene TRBV19 combines with J gene TRBJ2-3; TRBD2 matches at 8 bases. The CDR3 covers 17 residues. Germline CDR1 and CDR2: LNHDA and SQIVND (reference sequence). V lost 3 bases, J lost 8 bases, and 16 bases stayed unmatched. The CDR3 nucleotides read TGTGCCAGTAGTATTCACGAAGCCGGGAGGGGTTCGCGTACGCAGTATTTT. Translation: CASSIHEAGRGSRTQYF.

The sample holds a few counts of this clone. CDR3 in DNA: TGCAGCGTTTCGACGGGGAGAGATTCACCCCTCCACTTT. This gives the protein CSVSTGRDSPLHF. The chain couples TRBV29-1 to TRBJ1-6, with D unresolved. Trimming took off 5 bases at V and 8 bases at J, with 13 bases between the two ends. The CDR3 sequence is 13 residues long. Per the germline V gene, CDR1 is SQVTM and CDR2 is ANQGSEA.

The gene calls are TRBV7-2 and TRBJ1-2, with D possibly being TRBD1 (5 bases). The CDR3 sequence is 11 residues long. Trimming stripped 4 bases from V and 7 bases from J, with 7 bases between. Germline assignment: CDR1 SGHTA and CDR2 FQGNSA. The CDR3 loop reads CASSSGGGYTF. The CDR3 DNA follows: TGTGCCAGCAGCTCCGGGGGTGGCTACACCTTC.